This entry features one T cell receptor beta chain sequence. Its antigen is unknown. Per-base qualities were not stored, and no clone one base away is much larger. TCR CDR3 regions were amplified from genomic DNA by multiplex PCR using the deep immunoSEQ assay. Extracted genomic DNA from each cell subset was distributed evenly across all wells of several immunoSEQ 96-well plates, and each plate was treated as a replicate. For sorted subsets, roughly 200 ng of genomic DNA, equivalent to roughly 30,000 T cell genomes, went into each replicate PCR. The purified libraries were quantified using a Qubit 3.0 fluorometer, sized with a Bioanalyzer 2100, and then quantified again using the KAPA Library Quantification kit. A separate single-read 150-cycle Illumina NextSeq 550 flow cell was used to sequence each immunoSEQ 96-well plate. The published analysis was carried out like this. The immunoSEQ output contained only junctional sequences without quality scores, so filtering could not match that applied to full-length reads. To assign V/J genes and CDR3, sequences were annotated using PyIR, a Python wrapper for IgBLAST v1.9, with IMGT germline references. Reads were filtered out if the reads had weak V/J assignments (E-value above 1e-6), no CDR3, stop codons, out-of-frame junctions, or ambiguous translated residues. V3J clonotypes were defined by identical inferred V gene, J gene, and CDR3 amino acid sequence. Percentage overlap between repertoires was calculated by dividing the number of shared unique clonotypes by the size of the smaller repertoire. Three approaches were used to assess repertoire richness: RTK rarefaction, the Chao1 estimator, and Recon v2.1 estimates of unobserved clonotypes. Generation probabilities were computed with OLGA for all TCRbeta clonotypes obtained by the gDNA method from several donors. TCRdb took over this immuneACCESS table, retaining in-frame rearrangements with V and J assigned. Such tables are incomplete; in checked studies, under half of the missing clones stem from an unresolved V gene, and the remainder is unexplained. That table is the source of V, J and clone size, and D and trimming were worked out from the DNA. The sample includes 2.3 million or so clones, with 85% to 95% observed a single time. In total, the top ten clones hold 0.39% of the sample.

This sample is part of a study of shared clonotypes between healthy human individuals (dated by TCRdb to about 2020). At the level of the whole study: The cohort comprised two women and three men aged 18 to 49 years. For each donor, three plates each were used for CD4 naive and CD4 memory, two plates were used for CD8 naive, and one plate was used for CD8 memory. Blood TCR repertoires of about five healthy adults were deeply sequenced to estimate repertoire size and the extent of clonotype sharing between individuals. To increase sequencing depth and limit assay-specific biases, TCR repertoire library preparation and sequencing were carried out by different laboratories using diverse techniques. Leukapheresis yielded between about 0.94 and 10 billion PBMCs per donor.

Reading the germline V gene (reference sequence) gives CDR1 MNHNY and CDR2 SVGAGI. V and J are trimmed by 8 bases and 7 bases, and the gene matches miss 5 bases of the junction. The CDR3 goes from the cysteine to the phenylalanine over 13 residues. CDR3 DNA is the only sequence kept; it has 39 bases, read in frame from the first base. Donors were healthy HIV-negative adults with no recently reported acute infections or vaccinations. All donors were Caucasian adults living in Nashville, Tennessee, USA. CD4+ T cells were enriched through magnetic negative selection, after which naive cells were positively selected on CD45RA and the remaining negative fraction served as the memory subset. After blood collection by leukapheresis, PBMCs were isolated using Ficoll-Histopaque density gradient centrifugation and then cryopreserved in the vapor phase of liquid nitrogen. Analytical flow cytometry was used to check the purity and quantity of each magnetically sorted T cell population. Genomic DNA was isolated from every sorted fraction and measured by UV absorbance on a Nanodrop 2000c.

Study-level results and caveats: Sampling was limited to blood, and TCR repertoires in tissue likely differ from TCR repertoires in blood. Incomplete sequencing was indicated by rarefaction of sorted-subset datasets, despite the large sequencing depth. Pairwise subsampling indicated that sequencing depth was expected to affect the degree of clonotype sharing among donors. Clonotypes shared by all four sorted-subset donors showed higher generation probabilities than non-shared clonotypes. The genetic and exposure-history diversity represented was limited by the small number of donors. Larger estimated clonotype richness was generally found for naive subsets than for memory subsets. Sharing across several donors was observed for approximately 4.6% of naive CD4, less than 4% of naive CD8, 2% to 2.5% of memory CD4, and about 0.38% of memory CD8 clonotypes.

Sequenced input: naive CD4+ T cells from PBMCs. The intended sense of this specimen's cell subset or site label: CD45RA+ positively selected. The sequence was collected from a man aged 18 to 29 in good health. Some clones in this sample may be carry-over from other donors' samples. This chain is built from TRBV6-6 and TRBJ2-1, with TRBD2 matching 10 junction bases. CDR3 loop: CASEAGGPNEQFF. The DNA reads as follows: TGTGCCAGCGAAGCGGGAGGGCCAAATGAGCAGTTCTTC.